These T cell receptor beta chains were read from a single sample in a study of PD-1 blockade in classical Hodgkin lymphoma. Method: immunoSEQ multiplex PCR; TCRdb's copy keeps in-frame clones and lacks some. The sample includes approximately 65,000 clones, roughly 89% seen only once; the top ten take 9% to 12%. The material was peripheral blood mononuclear cells (PBMCs), obtained before the fourth cycle of nivolumab. All receptors derive from a human donor with classical Hodgkin lymphoma. Both conserved end residues are part of each CDR3. Fields, in order: clone size, D gene, V gene, J gene, CDR3 DNA, CDR3 protein. The D gene is left open where the match is weak. The size of a clone is reported for some rows only, either as once, few or many, or as a class for expanded clones.

abundance: NA
d_gene: NA
v_gene: TRBV5-1
j_gene: TRBJ2-1
CDR3nt: TGCGCCAGCAGCTTAAATACAGGGTACAATGAGCAGTTCTTC
CDR3aa: CASSLNTGYNEQFF

abundance: NA
d_gene: TRBD1
v_gene: TRBV27
j_gene: TRBJ2-5
CDR3nt: TGTGCCAGCAGGACCCGGGACAGGGAAAAGTGGGAGACCCAGTACTTC
CDR3aa: CASRTRDREKWETQYF

abundance: NA
d_gene: TRBD1
v_gene: TRBV5-4
j_gene: TRBJ2-2
CDR3nt: TGTGCCAGCAGTTCCCCGGGACAGACTAACACCGGGGAGCTGTTTTTT
CDR3aa: CASSSPGQTNTGELFF

abundance: NA
d_gene: NA
v_gene: TRBV5-1
j_gene: TRBJ2-6
CDR3nt: TGCGCCAGCAGCTTGGATATGGGGGGCCTCGGGTCTGGGGCCAACGTCCTGACTTTC
CDR3aa: CASSLDMGGLGSGANVLTF

abundance: NA
d_gene: NA
v_gene: TRBV19
j_gene: TRBJ1-1
CDR3nt: TGTGCCAGTGGAGAACAGGGTGACACTGAAGCTTTCTTT
CDR3aa: CASGEQGDTEAFF

abundance: NA
d_gene: NA
v_gene: TRBV5-5
j_gene: TRBJ2-7
CDR3nt: TGTGCCAGCAGCTTGCGCAGGCCCGAGCAGGGTTCTTTTTACGAGCAGTACTTC
CDR3aa: CASSLRRPEQGSFYEQYF

abundance: NA
d_gene: NA
v_gene: TRBV13
j_gene: TRBJ1-2
CDR3nt: TGTGCCAGCAGCTTAGGTCGGGGGGCAGGTTATGGCTACACCTTC
CDR3aa: CASSLGRGAGYGYTF

abundance: NA
d_gene: TRBD1
v_gene: TRBV5-8
j_gene: TRBJ2-5
CDR3nt: TGTGCCAGCAGCTTACGCACAGGGGGCGGAGAGACCCAGTACTTC
CDR3aa: CASSLRTGGGETQYF

abundance: NA
d_gene: NA
v_gene: TRBV28
j_gene: TRBJ1-6
CDR3nt: TGTGCCAGCAGTTTGGGGGGGGAAGGCTATAATTCACCCCTCCACTTT
CDR3aa: CASSLGGEGYNSPLHF

abundance: NA
d_gene: NA
v_gene: TRBV5-5
j_gene: TRBJ2-7
CDR3nt: TGTGCCAGCAGCTTGGGATATTTAGTTGCAGGGCGGTCCTACGAGCAGTACTTC
CDR3aa: CASSLGYLVAGRSYEQYF

abundance: NA
d_gene: TRBD2
v_gene: TRBV19
j_gene: TRBJ2-2
CDR3nt: TGTGCCAGTAGTTTCGGACTAGCTGGAATAACCACCGGGGAGCTGTTTTTT
CDR3aa: CASSFGLAGITTGELFF

abundance: NA
d_gene: NA
v_gene: TRBV20-1
j_gene: TRBJ2-3
CDR3nt: TGCAGTGCTACCCTCCTGGATACGCAGTATTTT
CDR3aa: CSATLLDTQYF

abundance: NA
d_gene: TRBD1
v_gene: TRBV6-6
j_gene: TRBJ1-6
CDR3nt: TGTGCCAGCACCCCCAGGACAGGGGGCAATTCACCCCTCCACTTT
CDR3aa: CASTPRTGGNSPLHF

abundance: once
d_gene: TRBD2
v_gene: TRBV13
j_gene: TRBJ2-5
CDR3nt: TGTGCCAGCAGCCCGGGCGGGGGGCAAGAGACCCAGTACTTC
CDR3aa: CASSPGGGQETQYF

abundance: NA
d_gene: NA
v_gene: TRBV4-2
j_gene: TRBJ2-5
CDR3nt: TGTGCCAGCAGCCAAGCGGAGACCCAGTACTTC
CDR3aa: CASSQAETQYF

abundance: NA
d_gene: NA
v_gene: TRBV7-9
j_gene: TRBJ1-1
CDR3nt: TGTGCCAGCAGCTTAGGGCCAAAAACCATGAACACTGAAGCTTTCTTT
CDR3aa: CASSLGPKTMNTEAFF

abundance: once
d_gene: NA
v_gene: TRBV7-2
j_gene: TRBJ1-1
CDR3nt: TGTGCCAGCAGCTTAGTAACCGGGAACACTGAAGCTTTCTTT
CDR3aa: CASSLVTGNTEAFF

abundance: once
d_gene: NA
v_gene: TRBV5-6
j_gene: TRBJ2-5
CDR3nt: TGTGCCAGCAGCTTGACAGGGACCGAAGAGACCCAGTACTTC
CDR3aa: CASSLTGTEETQYF

abundance: NA
d_gene: TRBD1
v_gene: TRBV5-8
j_gene: TRBJ2-7
CDR3nt: TGTGCCAGCAGCTTGTCCCGGGACAGATACTACGAGCAGTACTTC
CDR3aa: CASSLSRDRYYEQYF

abundance: NA
d_gene: NA
v_gene: TRBV5-4
j_gene: TRBJ1-4
CDR3nt: TGTGCCAGCAGCTTGTCACAGGGAGGGACAACTAATGAAAAACTGTTTTTT
CDR3aa: CASSLSQGGTTNEKLFF

abundance: NA
d_gene: NA
v_gene: TRBV11-2
j_gene: TRBJ1-5
CDR3nt: TGTGCCAGCAGTTTGGGGAAGGGTGCCCCTGGGCAGCCCCAGCATTTT
CDR3aa: CASSLGKGAPGQPQHF

abundance: NA
d_gene: NA
v_gene: TRBV30
j_gene: TRBJ1-5
CDR3nt: TGTGCCTGGAGTGTACGGGAAGGTTATCAGCCCCAGCATTTT
CDR3aa: CAWSVREGYQPQHF

abundance: NA
d_gene: NA
v_gene: TRBV6-5
j_gene: TRBJ2-7
CDR3nt: TGTGCCAGCAGTTATGGGGGGACCTACGAGCAGTACTTC
CDR3aa: CASSYGGTYEQYF

abundance: NA
d_gene: TRBD1
v_gene: TRBV7-9
j_gene: TRBJ2-1
CDR3nt: TGTGCCAGCAGCTTATCTTGGACAGGGGGACCCAATGAGCAGTTCTTC
CDR3aa: CASSLSWTGGPNEQFF

abundance: once
d_gene: TRBD2
v_gene: TRBV9
j_gene: TRBJ2-3
CDR3nt: TGTGCCAGCACCCGCCGGGGGGGCCCAGATACACAGTATTTT
CDR3aa: CASTRRGGPDTQYF

abundance: NA
d_gene: NA
v_gene: TRBV7-2
j_gene: TRBJ1-1
CDR3nt: TGTGCCAGCAGCTTACACGGGGACCGGCTAGAAGCTTTCTTT
CDR3aa: CASSLHGDRLEAFF

abundance: NA
d_gene: NA
v_gene: TRBV7-7
j_gene: TRBJ2-3
CDR3nt: TGTGCTAGCAGCTTAGGGAACTCCCGGGGGACAGATACGCAGTATTTT
CDR3aa: CASSLGNSRGTDTQYF

abundance: NA
d_gene: NA
v_gene: TRBV28
j_gene: TRBJ1-2
CDR3nt: TGTGCCAGCAGTTTAGCCGGACACCTCTATGGCTACACCTTC
CDR3aa: CASSLAGHLYGYTF

abundance: NA
d_gene: TRBD1
v_gene: TRBV28
j_gene: TRBJ2-7
CDR3nt: TGTGCCAGCAGTTCCCCCGGGGACAGGGGAGAGGTGCAGTACTTC
CDR3aa: CASSSPGDRGEVQYF

abundance: NA
d_gene: NA
v_gene: TRBV6-1
j_gene: TRBJ2-1
CDR3nt: TGTGCCAGCAGTGAGAATTGGGATGAGCAGTTCTTC
CDR3aa: CASSENWDEQFF

abundance: once
d_gene: NA
v_gene: TRBV6-1
j_gene: TRBJ2-7
CDR3nt: TGTGCCAGCAGTGGCAATTACAGGACCAACTACGAGCAGTACTTC
CDR3aa: CASSGNYRTNYEQYF

abundance: NA
d_gene: NA
v_gene: TRBV6-5
j_gene: TRBJ2-2
CDR3nt: TGTGCCAGCAGTTTCCTGGGGACCACCGGGGAGCTGTTTTTT
CDR3aa: CASSFLGTTGELFF

abundance: NA
d_gene: TRBD2
v_gene: TRBV6-5
j_gene: TRBJ2-7
CDR3nt: TGTGCCAGCAGCCGAGGACTAGCAGGCGAGCAGTACTTC
CDR3aa: CASSRGLAGEQYF

abundance: NA
d_gene: TRBD1
v_gene: TRBV9
j_gene: TRBJ2-2
CDR3nt: TGTGCCAGCAGCCCTCCCCCTAGGGACAGGGCCGGGGAGCTGTTTTTT
CDR3aa: CASSPPPRDRAGELFF

abundance: few
d_gene: NA
v_gene: TRBV7-9
j_gene: TRBJ1-2
CDR3nt: TGTGCCAGCAGCTTAGGTCCAAGCGGCACCATTCGAGGCTACACCTTC
CDR3aa: CASSLGPSGTIRGYTF

abundance: NA
d_gene: NA
v_gene: TRBV7-9
j_gene: TRBJ2-3
CDR3nt: TGTGCCAGCAGCTCACGGGGGGCTACAGATACGCAGTATTTT
CDR3aa: CASSSRGATDTQYF

abundance: NA
d_gene: NA
v_gene: TRBV5-6
j_gene: TRBJ1-1
CDR3nt: TGTGCCAGCAGCTTGGGGGTCAATCGAGCCCAGACTTTTCTCGCTGAAGCTTTCTTT
CDR3aa: CASSLGVNRAQTFLAEAFF

abundance: NA
d_gene: NA
v_gene: TRBV11-2
j_gene: TRBJ1-6
CDR3nt: TGTGCCAGCAGCTTAGTGTCGCGACCCTATACTAATTCACCCCTCCACTTT
CDR3aa: CASSLVSRPYTNSPLHF

abundance: NA
d_gene: NA
v_gene: TRBV14
j_gene: TRBJ2-1
CDR3nt: TGTGCCAGCAGCCAAGAAATCTGGGGTCATGAGCAGTTCTTC
CDR3aa: CASSQEIWGHEQFF

abundance: NA
d_gene: TRBD2
v_gene: TRBV7-2
j_gene: TRBJ2-2
CDR3nt: TGTGCCAGCAGCTTAGCGCCGGGGGGGAGAACCGGGGAGCTGTTTTTT
CDR3aa: CASSLAPGGRTGELFF